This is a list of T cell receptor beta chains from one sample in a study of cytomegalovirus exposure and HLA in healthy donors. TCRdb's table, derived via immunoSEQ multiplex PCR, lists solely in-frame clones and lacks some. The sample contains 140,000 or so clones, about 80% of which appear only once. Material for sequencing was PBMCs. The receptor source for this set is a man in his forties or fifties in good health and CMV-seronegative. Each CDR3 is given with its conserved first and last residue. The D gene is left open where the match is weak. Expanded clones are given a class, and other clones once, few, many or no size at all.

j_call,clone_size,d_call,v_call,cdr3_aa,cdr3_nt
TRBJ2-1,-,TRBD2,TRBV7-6,CASSSLAGGRSSYNEQFF,TGTGCCAGCAGTTCCTTAGCGGGGGGCCGGAGCTCCTACAATGAGCAGTTCTTC
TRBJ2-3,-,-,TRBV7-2,CASSPYTDTQYF,TGTGCCAGCAGCCCGTACACAGATACGCAGTATTTT
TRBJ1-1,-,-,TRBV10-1,CASSGESLGTEAFF,TGCGCCAGCAGTGGAGAGAGTCTAGGAACTGAAGCTTTCTTT
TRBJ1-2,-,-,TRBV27,CASRPWEGTTHFYGYTF,TGTGCCAGCAGACCCTGGGAAGGGACAACCCATTTTTATGGCTACACCTTC
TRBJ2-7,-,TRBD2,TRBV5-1,CASSPRTSGGTSYEQYF,TGCGCCAGCAGCCCGAGGACTAGCGGGGGCACATCCTACGAGCAGTACTTC
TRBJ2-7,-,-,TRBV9,CASSVGGSVYEQYF,TGTGCCAGCAGCGTAGGTGGTAGCGTCTACGAGCAGTACTTC
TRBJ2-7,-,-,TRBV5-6,CASSRRGGASSYEQYF,TGTGCCAGCAGCAGGCGTGGCGGGGCCAGCTCCTACGAGCAGTACTTC
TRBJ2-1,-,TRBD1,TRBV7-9,CASSTPDSPRGMYEQFF,TGTGCCAGCAGCACCCCGGACAGCCCCAGGGGGATGTATGAGCAGTTCTTC
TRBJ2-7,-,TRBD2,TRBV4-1,CASSLIAGDYEQYF,TGCGCCAGCAGCCTGATAGCGGGGGACTACGAGCAGTACTTC
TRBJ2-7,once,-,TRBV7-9,CASSLAQGDEQYF,TGTGCCAGCAGCTTAGCACAGGGAGACGAGCAGTACTTC
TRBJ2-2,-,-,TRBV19,CASSPGVNTGELFF,TGTGCCAGTAGTCCCGGGGTGAACACCGGGGAGCTGTTTTTT
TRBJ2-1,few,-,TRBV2,CASSEALQGNEQFF,TGTGCCAGCAGTGAAGCCCTTCAGGGCAATGAGCAGTTCTTC
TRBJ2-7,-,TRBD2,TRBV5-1,CASSLAVLAGGLNEQYF,TGCGCCAGCAGCTTGGCAGTACTAGCGGGGGGCCTGAACGAGCAGTACTTC
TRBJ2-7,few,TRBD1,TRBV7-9,CASSPDLTGGNEQYF,TGTGCCAGCAGCCCCGACCTGACAGGGGGGAACGAGCAGTACTTC
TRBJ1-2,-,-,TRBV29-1,CSVDGLNYGYTF,TGCAGCGTTGATGGTCTAAACTATGGCTACACCTTC
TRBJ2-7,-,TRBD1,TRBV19,CASSITGGLGEQYF,TGTGCCAGTAGTATAACAGGGGGCTTGGGGGAGCAGTACTTC
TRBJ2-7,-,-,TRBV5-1,CASSLESGDYEQYF,TGCGCCAGCAGCTTGGAATCAGGGGACTACGAGCAGTACTTC
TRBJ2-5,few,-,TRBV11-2,CASSLEAGGTKTQYF,TGTGCCAGCAGCTTAGAAGCGGGTGGGACGAAGACCCAGTACTTC
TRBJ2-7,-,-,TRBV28,CASSPEDSYSYEQYF,TGTGCCAGCAGTCCTGAGGACAGCTACTCCTACGAGCAGTACTTC
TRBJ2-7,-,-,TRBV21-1,CASSLSRTSGGLKPYEQYF,TGTGCCAGCAGCCTATCCCGGACTAGCGGGGGTTTGAAGCCCTACGAGCAGTACTTC
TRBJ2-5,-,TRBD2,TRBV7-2,CASSLSGGETQYF,TGTGCCAGCAGCTTGAGCGGGGGAGAGACCCAGTACTTC
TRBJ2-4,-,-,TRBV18,CASSPLQGRGNIQYF,TGTGCCAGCTCACCCCTACAGGGCCGCGGAAACATTCAGTACTTC
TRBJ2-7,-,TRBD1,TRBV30,CAITRRDRVGYEQYF,TGTGCAATCACCCGGCGGGACAGGGTAGGGTACGAGCAGTACTTC
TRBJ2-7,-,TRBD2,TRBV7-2,CASSPPGTTIEQYF,TGTGCCAGCAGCCCCCCCGGGACTACAATCGAGCAGTACTTC
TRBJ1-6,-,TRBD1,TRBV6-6,CASSKQGAHYNSPLHF,TGTGCCAGCAGTAAACAGGGGGCGCACTATAATTCACCCCTCCACTTT
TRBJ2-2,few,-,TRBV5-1,CASSSGRSGGQNTGELFF,TGCGCCAGCAGCTCTGGGAGGTCGGGGGGCCAGAACACCGGGGAGCTGTTTTTT
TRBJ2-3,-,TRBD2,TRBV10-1,CASSESSWTSGGDTQYF,TGCGCCAGCAGTGAGTCGAGTTGGACTAGCGGGGGAGATACGCAGTATTTT
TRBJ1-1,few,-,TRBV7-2,CASSSTALNTEAFF,TGTGCCAGCAGCTCGACAGCTCTGAACACTGAAGCTTTCTTT
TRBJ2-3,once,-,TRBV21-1,CASSSLPGIDSSTDTQYF,TGTGCCAGCAGCTCTCTGCCAGGGATTGATTCTAGCACAGATACGCAGTATTTT
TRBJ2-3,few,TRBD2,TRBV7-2,CASSRTSGGYADTQYF,TGTGCCAGCAGCCGGACTAGCGGGGGGTACGCAGATACGCAGTATTTT
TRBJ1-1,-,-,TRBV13,CAVSRVIMNTEAFF,TGTGCCGTTTCCAGGGTGATCATGAACACTGAAGCTTTCTTT
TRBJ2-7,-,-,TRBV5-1,CASSLPGAGEQYF,TGCGCCAGCAGCTTGCCAGGGGCTGGTGAGCAGTACTTC
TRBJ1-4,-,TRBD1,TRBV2,CASRRLTTGVGEKLFF,TGTGCCAGCAGGCGCCTAACGACAGGGGTAGGGGAAAAACTGTTTTTT
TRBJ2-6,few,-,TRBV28,CASSLLQPGGLTF,TGTGCCAGCAGTTTGTTGCAGCCCGGGGGCCTGACTTTC
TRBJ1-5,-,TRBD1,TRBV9,CASSVGDRAQPQHF,TGTGCCAGCAGCGTAGGGGACAGGGCTCAGCCCCAGCATTTT
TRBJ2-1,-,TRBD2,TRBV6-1,CASKASGAWDEQFF,TGTGCCAGCAAGGCTAGCGGGGCGTGGGATGAGCAGTTCTTC
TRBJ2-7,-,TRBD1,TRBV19,CASSTGQGYEQYF,TGTGCCAGTAGTACGGGACAGGGATACGAGCAGTACTTC